This T cell receptor (beta chain) was recovered during a study of blood T cell repertoires in COVID-19. The wider study: Sites in the United States, Italy and Spain provided acute and convalescent COVID-19 samples.

Produced via immunoSEQ multiplex PCR; TCRdb's table is partial and in-frame only. Among about 50,000 clones, about 85% were seen once, and the ten largest hold around 3.1%. The V gene lost 1 base and the J gene lost 2 bases, with 24 bases spanning the gap. The length of the CDR3 is 19 residues. The V gene's germline CDR1 is GTSNPN and CDR2 SVGIG (reference sequence). The genes are TRBV30 and TRBJ1-3; D ambiguous. Sequencing used PBMCs or T cells enriched from blood (not recorded which). The sequence came from a woman in her forties or fifties who had recovered from COVID-19. The CDR3 sequence: CAWSATSWRGPLPGNTIYF. In nucleotides, the CDR3 is TGTGCCTGGAGTGCAACTTCTTGGCGGGGTCCATTGCCTGGAAACACCATATATTTT.